These 22 T cell receptor beta chains were sequenced from one sample in a study of blood T cell repertoires in COVID-19. The protocol was immunoSEQ multiplex PCR, while the TCRdb copy is restricted to in-frame clones and leaves out a portion. The sample includes under 100,000 clones, about 90% of them seen just once. The sample was peripheral blood. These receptors all stem from a middle-aged man with active COVID-19.

The gene calls are TRBV12-3 or TRBV12-4 and TRBJ1-1; D gene unclear. This CDR3 comprises 12 residues. V shed 4 bases and J shed 11 bases, with 14 bases lying between them. The CDR3 is CASSSGTWTAFF. DNA for the CDR3: TGTGCCAGCAGTTCGGGCACATGGACTGCTTTCTTT.

The chain uses TRBV6-6 and TRBJ1-1, with a possible D match to TRBD1 (6 bases). The CDR3 runs 15 residues. Germline V gives CDR1 MNHNY, CDR2 SVGAGI (reference sequence). V was clipped by 4 bases and J by 4 bases, with 16 bases between them. The CDR3 region is CASSSPNRVPTEAFF. In DNA form, the CDR3 reads TGTGCCAGCAGTTCCCCTAACAGGGTACCCACTGAAGCTTTCTTT.

The rearrangement links TRBV4-1 to TRBJ2-2; tentatively, D is TRBD2 (6 bases). The CDR3 spans 19 residues. CDR1 is MGHRA and CDR2 is YSYEKL in the germline V gene. V lost 3 bases and J 5 bases, leaving 25 bases between the germline ends. CDR3 coding DNA: TGCGCCAGCAGCCATCCTGCAGGCGGGGCCTTGGGCGGTACCGGGGAGCTGTTTTTT. It translates to CASSHPAGGALGGTGELFF.

The chain carries TRBV9 and TRBJ2-1, with 12 nucleotides matching TRBD2. The CDR3 sequence is 18 residues long. Germline loops: CDR1 SGDLS, CDR2 YYNGEE. The junction had 15 bases not matched to a gene; V was cut back by 4 bases and J by 7 bases. The CDR3 protein is CASSSSPGASGGVNEQFF. Written as DNA, the CDR3 is TGTGCCAGCAGCTCCTCGCCCGGGGCTAGCGGGGGGGTAAATGAGCAGTTCTTC.

The V and J genes are TRBV12-5 and TRBJ1-1; no clear D gene. The CDR3 covers 13 residues. V lost 0 bases and J 4 bases, leaving 6 bases between the germline ends. Germline CDR1 and CDR2: LGHNT and FRNRAP. The CDR3 sequence: CASGLVGTTEAFF. CDR3 DNA: TGTGCTAGTGGTTTGGTTGGCACCACTGAAGCTTTCTTT. Full variable domain (missing parts from reference TRBV12-5 and TRBJ1-1): DARVTQTPRHKVTEMGQEVTMRCQPILGHNTVFWYRQTMMQGLELLAYFRNRAPLDDSGMPKDRFSAEMPDATLATLKIQPSEPRDSAVYFCASGLVGTTEAFFGQGTRLTVV.

The chain has TRBV6-2 or TRBV6-3 and TRBJ2-2; tentative D call: TRBD1 (7 bases). CDR1 is MNHEY and CDR2 is SVGEGT in the germline V gene. This CDR3 spans 18 amino acids. V lost 2 bases to trimming and J lost 7 bases, with 23 bases between them. CDR3 DNA sequence: TGTGCCAGCAGTTACCAAAGTACTAGTCAGGGGGGTCACGGGGAGCTGTTTTTT. It yields the protein CASSYQSTSQGGHGELFF.

The chain combines TRBV9 with TRBJ1-1, with 9 bases matching TRBD1. Germline lookup yields CDR1 SGDLS and CDR2 YYNGEE. This CDR3 comprises 15 residues. J was trimmed by 5 bases and V by 4 bases; bases with no gene match: 9. In nucleotides, the CDR3 is TGTGCCAGCAGCTCTCTTATTGGACAGGGGACTGAAGCTTTCTTT. Translating gives CASSSLIGQGTEAFF.

This clone was seen many times. The chain's CDR3 is CASSFGQGMNTEAFF. CDR3 DNA: TGTGCCAGCAGCTTCGGACAGGGGATGAACACTGAAGCTTTCTTT. The chain is built from TRBV5-8 and TRBJ1-1, with TRBD1 identical over 9 bases. Germline lookup yields CDR1 SGHTS and CDR2 YDEGEE. Germline trimming cut 2 bases from V and 0 bases from J; bases unmatched to any gene: 2. The CDR3 is made up of 15 amino acids.

The CDR3 DNA follows: TGTGCCAGCAGCGGGGGACTAGCGGGGGGCACAGATACGCAGTATTTT. Amino acid sequence: CASSGGLAGGTDTQYF. The chain uses TRBV11-3 and TRBJ2-3, with 14 bases that match TRBD2. V lost 5 bases to trimming and J lost 1 base; unmatched junction nucleotides: 2. Germline V gives CDR1 SGHNT, CDR2 YENEEA. The CDR3 spans 16 residues. The complete variable domain, with remaining parts taken from reference TRBV11-3 and TRBJ2-3, reads EAGVVQSPRYKIIEKKQPVAFWCNPISGHNTLYWYLQNLGQGPELLIRYENEEAVDDSQLPKDRFSAERLKGVDSTLKIQPAELGDSAVYLCASSGGLAGGTDTQYFGPGTRLTVL.

The V gene is TRBV10-1, the J gene TRBJ2-1, with 8 bases aligning to TRBD2. Germline CDR1 is WNHNN and CDR2 is SYGVQD (reference sequence). The CDR3 extends over 15 amino acids. Trimming at V came to 2 bases and at J to 0 bases, leaving 0 bases not matched to a gene. CDR3 loop: CASSEGTSSYNEQFF. The CDR3 region has the DNA TGCGCCAGCAGTGAGGGGACTAGCTCCTACAATGAGCAGTTCTTC.

This chain joins TRBV12-1 and TRBJ2-5; the D call TRBD1 from the table was never checked on the DNA. TRBV12-1 corresponds to a pseudogene. The CDR3 is 18 residues long. CDR3 nucleotide sequence: TGTGCCAGCAGCTTTCCCGGGGTTTGGGGGCAACCATCAGAGACCCAGTACTTC. As protein: CASSFPGVWGQPSETQYF.

V usage is TRBV6-2 or TRBV6-3 and J usage is TRBJ1-2; no definite D call. CDR1 is MNHEY and CDR2 is SVGEGT in the germline V gene. V was pared by 2 bases and J by 0 bases, with 10 bases between. CDR3 length: 15 amino acids. CDR3 residues: CASSYVGPANYGYTF. CDR3 bases: TGTGCCAGCAGTTACGTGGGCCCAGCTAACTATGGCTACACCTTC.

Points on this clone: At one boundary the junction diverges from the germline segment, which might be a read error. The genes are TRBV7-7 and TRBJ2-2; perhaps TRBD2 as D (5 bases). CDR1 and CDR2 from the germline V gene are SSHAT and FNYEAQ (reference sequence). The CDR3 is 15 amino acids. The CDR3 spells CASSHTRGNTGELFF. The CDR3 region has the DNA TGTGCTAGCAGCCATACCCGGGGTAACACCGGGGAGCTGTTTTTT.

The chain joins TRBV6-1 to TRBJ2-7; TRBD2 is a possible D gene (6 bases). Trimming stripped 1 base from V and 6 bases from J, with 10 bases between. Germline assignment: CDR1 MNHNS and CDR2 SASEGT. The CDR3 is 13 amino acids. For the CDR3, the DNA is TGTGCCAGCAGTGAAGTCCAGGGACTCGAGCAGTACTTC. Translated, it gives CASSEVQGLEQYF.

The J gene is TRBJ1-2, the V gene TRBV4-2, with 9 bases aligning to TRBD1. CDR3 length equals 16 residues. V shed 4 bases and J 7 bases; nucleotides not matched to a gene: 13. Looked up from germline, CDR1 is LGHNA and CDR2 is YNFKEQ. In nucleotides, the CDR3 is TGTGCCAGCAGCCTTTCTGCGGGACAGGGTTTCGGTGGCTACACCTTC. As protein: CASSLSAGQGFGGYTF.

V is TRBV24-1 and J is TRBJ2-5; 7 nucleotides line up with TRBD2. After removal of 7 bases from V and 1 base from J, the junction contained 5 bases not matched to a gene. The germline V gene encodes CDR1 KGHDR and CDR2 SFDVKD. This CDR3 is 14 amino acids long. Here the CDR3 reads CATSLGGFQETQYF. The CDR3 DNA is TGTGCCACCAGCCTCGGGGGGTTCCAAGAGACCCAGTACTTC.

The J gene is TRBJ2-2, the V gene TRBV5-6, with D unresolved. V was shortened by 2 bases and J by 6 bases, with 14 bases between the two germline ends. Germline V gives CDR1 SGHDT, CDR2 YYEEEE. This CDR3 comprises 15 residues. The CDR3 coding sequence is TGTGCCAGCAGCTTCGACACCAACCCCCCCGGGGAGCTGTTTTTT. This encodes CASSFDTNPPGELFF. Combining the CDR3 with reference TRBV5-6 and TRBJ2-2 gives the whole variable domain DAGVTQSPTHLIKTRGQQVTLRCSPKSGHDTVSWYQQALGQGPQFIFQYYEEEERQRGNFPDRFSGHQFPNYSSELNVNALLLGDSALYLCASSFDTNPPGELFFGEGSRLTVL.

This clone was counted a single time. V gene TRBV29-1 combines with J gene TRBJ2-1, with 11 bases identical to TRBD2. CDR3 length: 15 residues. The V gene's germline CDR1 is SQVTM and CDR2 ANQGSEA. Unmatched junction bases numbered 6, after V lost 4 bases and J lost 4 bases. The CDR3, as DNA: TGCAGCGTTGCTACCGGGACTAGCGGTTACAATGAGCAGTTCTTC. Protein: CSVATGTSGYNEQFF.

This chain connects TRBV5-8 to TRBJ1-5; 7 nucleotides align to TRBD1. The CDR3 has 15 residues. The V gene end was trimmed by 4 bases and the J gene end by 7 bases; junction bases not matched to a gene: 11. Germline V gene data show CDR1 as SGHTS and CDR2 as YDEGEE. CDR3 DNA: TGTGCCAGCAGCCTTGGAGTTACAGGGGCGCAGCCCCAGCATTTT. Its translation: CASSLGVTGAQPQHF.

V and J are TRBV5-1 and TRBJ2-1; maybe TRBD1 (5 bases). V lost 1 base to trimming and J lost 5 bases, with 10 bases between them. Germline V gene lookup returns CDR1 SGHRS and CDR2 YFSETQ. The CDR3 extends over 14 amino acids. For the CDR3, the DNA is TGCGCCAGCAGCTTGACAGGAGTTAACAATGAGCAGTTCTTC. It yields the protein CASSLTGVNNEQFF.

The chain couples TRBV7-9 to TRBJ2-1, with 10 bases identical to TRBD1. Germline CDR1 and CDR2: SEHNR and FQNEAQ (reference sequence). The CDR3 is 12 residues long. Trimming removed 3 bases from V and 13 bases from J; junction bases left unmatched: 3. The CDR3 DNA follows: TGTGCCAGCAGCTTGGCGACAGGGGGCCAGTTCTTC. It is translated as CASSLATGGQFF.

There are a few counts of this clone. J is TRBJ2-7 and V is TRBV10-3; 8 bases are shared with TRBD1. The V segment lost 3 bases and the J segment 6 bases; nucleotides outside the gene matches: 13. The CDR3 loop spans 16 amino acids. Germline loops: CDR1 ENHRY, CDR2 SYGVKD. The DNA of the CDR3 is TGTGCCATCAGTGACCAAGGATTAGACAGGGGAAGCGAGCAGTACTTC. Translated: CAISDQGLDRGSEQYF.